These T cell receptor beta chains were read from a single sample in a study of T cells in Graves' hyperthyroidism and ophthalmopathy. From the multiplex PCR reads, TCRdb called clonotypes with MiXCR, one entry per CDR3 protein. The table includes roughly 570,000 distinct CDR3 sequences, about 43% detected once. Material: peripheral blood or thyroid tissue (not recorded which). The source of these receptors is an adult woman with Graves' disease, either hyperthyroidism or ophthalmopathy (not recorded which). The CDR3 runs from the conserved cysteine through the conserved F or W. Fields, in order: D gene, clone size, J gene, V gene, CDR3 DNA, CDR3 protein. The D gene is left open where the match is weak. Only part of the rows carry a size: once, few, many, or a class if the clone is expanded.

. . TRBJ2-5 TRBV15 TGTGCCACCAGCAGCGATCAGAGAGACGGAGAGACCCAGTACTTC CATSSDQRDGETQYF
. many TRBJ2-5 TRBV7-9 TGTGCCAGCAGCTCCGGAGGGGGTTTCCAAGAGACCCAGTACTTC CASSSGGGFQETQYF
TRBD2 many TRBJ2-7 TRBV10-1 TGCGCCAGCAGTACAGGGGTAGCGGGAGACGAGCAGTACTTC CASSTGVAGDEQYF
. many TRBJ1-2 TRBV24-1 TGTGCCACCAGTGACCCACGTGGGAACTATGGCTACACCTTC CATSDPRGNYGYTF
. once TRBJ1-5 TRBV7-2 TGTGCCAGCAGCGACAGGACTAGCGGGAAAGAGACCCAGCATTTT CASSDRTSGKETQHF
TRBD1 . TRBJ1-4 TRBV7-9 TGTGCCAGCAGCTTCGGACAGGGGGCGGGCCGGGAAAAACTGTTTTTT CASSFGQGAGREKLFF
TRBD2 few TRBJ2-5 TRBV28 TGTGCCAGCAGCCTCTACAGCGGGAGTCTGAAGACCCAGTACTTC CASSLYSGSLKTQYF
TRBD2 many TRBJ2-7 TRBV20-1 TGCAGTGCCTTCGACCGCGGGAGAACCTACGAGCAGTACTTC CSAFDRGRTYEQYF
. many TRBJ1-4 TRBV6-6 TGTGCCACTTTCGCGGGTCACCAAGGGGAAAAACTGTTTTTT CATFAGHQGEKLFF
. many TRBJ1-4 TRBV5-6 TGTGCCAGCAGCTTCCAGTCTAATGAAAAACTGTTTTTT CASSFQSNEKLFF
TRBD1 many TRBJ1-1 TRBV20-1 TGCAGTGCTAGCAGGACAGGGGATGGGGACACTGAAGCTTTCTTT CSASRTGDGDTEAFF
TRBD1 . TRBJ1-2 TRBV7-2 TGTGCCAGCAGCTTAAACCCAGGGGGCTATGGCTACACCTTC CASSLNPGGYGYTF
. many TRBJ1-1 TRBV10-1 TGCGCCAGCAGTGAGGACCCTTGGGGCACTGAAGCTTTCTTT CASSEDPWGTEAFF
TRBD1 many TRBJ2-7 TRBV5-1 TGCGCCAGCTGGGACAGGGCCTACGAGCAGTACTTC CASWDRAYEQYF
. . TRBJ1-1 TRBV29-1 TGCAGCGTCCACCCCAGATACACTGAAGCTCTCTTT CSVHPRYTEALF
. . TRBJ2-2 TRBV27 TGTGCCAGCAGTTTATTTGGGGTTACCGGGGAGCTGTTTTTT CASSLFGVTGELFF
TRBD1 . TRBJ2-5 TRBV6-5 TGTGCCAGCAGTTCACCGGGACAGTACTTCCAAGAGACCCAGTACTTC CASSSPGQYFQETQYF
. few TRBJ2-5 TRBV7-9 TGTGCCAGCAGCCCAACCAGGATACAAGAGACCCAGTACTTC CASSPTRIQETQYF
. many TRBJ1-5 TRBV20-1 TGCAGTGCCGCGCAAGGGGATCAGCCCCAGCATTTT CSAAQGDQPQHF